The sequence of this T cell receptor (beta chain) was determined in a study of blood T cell repertoires in COVID-19. Study context: The samples span acute and convalescent COVID-19 from the United States, Italy and Spain. T cells, B-cell-depleted T cells, or PBMCs provided the cDNA or gDNA that served as material.

Repertoires were generated with immunoSEQ multiplex PCR, while TCRdb's copy carries only in-frame clones and drops some. The top ten hold 9.6% of the sample, which has about 240,000 clones, about 80% seen once. Trimming took 5 bases from V and 1 from J; bases not matched to a gene: 4. CDR1 SGHNT and CDR2 YYREEE come from the germline V gene (reference sequence). The length of the CDR3 is 14 residues. The sequence derives from a woman of 80 years or more with acute or convalescent COVID-19. Sequencing used peripheral blood. The chain combines TRBV5-4 with TRBJ2-5, with 8 nucleotides matching TRBD1. For the CDR3, the DNA is TGTGCCAGCAGTCTCACAGGGGGCCAAGAGACCCAGTACTTC. Translated: CASSLTGGQETQYF.